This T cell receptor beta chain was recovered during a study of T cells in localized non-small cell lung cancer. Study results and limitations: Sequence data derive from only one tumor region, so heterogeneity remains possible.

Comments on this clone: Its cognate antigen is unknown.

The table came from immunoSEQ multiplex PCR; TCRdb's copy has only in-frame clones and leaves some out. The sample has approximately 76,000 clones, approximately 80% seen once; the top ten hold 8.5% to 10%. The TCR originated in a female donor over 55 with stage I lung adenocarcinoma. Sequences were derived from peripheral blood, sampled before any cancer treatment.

The CDR3: CAIRAGTSGTIETQYF. For the CDR3, the DNA is TGTGCCATCAGAGCCGGGACTAGCGGGACGATAGAGACCCAGTACTTC. The chain combines TRBV10-3 with TRBJ2-5; 13 positions match TRBD2. V lost 6 bases and J lost 4; bases outside the gene matches: 8. The germline CDR1 and CDR2 sequences are ENHRY and SYGVKD. This CDR3 contains 16 residues.